The 32 T cell receptor beta chains presented below share a single source sample, sequenced in a study of OX40 agonist ivuxolimab in advanced cancers. Data came from immunoSEQ multiplex PCR; TCRdb stores just in-frame clones and leaves some out. The sample shows around 30,000 clones, around four fifths of them seen only once. Sequences were derived from CD4+ or CD8+ T cells sorted from blood, sampled in a trial of the OX40 agonist ivuxolimab. These receptor sequences come from an adult with an advanced solid tumor such as melanoma, head and neck, liver or kidney cancer.

This chain links TRBV6-1 with TRBJ1-5; 8 bases are shared with TRBD1. V was pared by 4 bases and J by 2 bases, with 7 bases of the junction left unmatched. Germline loops: CDR1 MNHNS, CDR2 SASEGT. The CDR3 is made up of 16 amino acids. This CDR3 is CASSGDRGWGNQPQHF. DNA for the CDR3: TGTGCCAGCAGTGGCGACAGGGGATGGGGCAATCAGCCCCAGCATTTT.

The CDR3 nucleotides are TGTGCCAGCAGTGCGGCCCGCCTCGCCTACGAGCAGTACTTC. Translation: CASSAARLAYEQYF. The chain links TRBV6-5 to TRBJ2-7, with unresolved D. This CDR3 spans 14 amino acids. Trimming shortened V by 5 bases and J by 2 bases, and 13 bases separated the two germline ends. CDR1 MNHEY and CDR2 SVGAGI come from the germline V gene.

The V and J genes are TRBV18 and TRBJ2-5; perhaps TRBD1 as D (5 bases). CDR1 and CDR2 from the germline V gene are KGHSH and LQKENI. Trimming pared 3 bases from V and 2 bases from J, leaving 7 bases between. CDR3 length equals 13 residues. The CDR3 DNA sequence: TGTGCCAGCTCACCGGGGCCACAAGAGACCCAGTACTTC. It is translated as CASSPGPQETQYF.

The chain has TRBV18 and TRBJ2-1; the match to TRBD2 covers 9 bases. V trimming: 3 bases; J trimming: 0 bases; junction bases outside the gene matches: 9. Germline CDR1 KGHSH, CDR2 LQKENI. The CDR3 is 18 residues long. In DNA, the CDR3 is TGTGCCAGCTCACCGAGCGGGGGGCCCCCCAACTCCTACAATGAGCAGTTCTTC. Its translation: CASSPSGGPPNSYNEQFF. Based on the CDR3 plus reference TRBV18 and TRBJ2-1, the full variable domain is NAGVMQNPRHLVRRRGQEARLRCSPMKGHSHVYWYRQLPEEGLKFMVYLQKENIIDESGMPKERFSAEFPKEGPSILRIQQVVRGDSAAYFCASSPSGGPPNSYNEQFFGPGTRLTVL.

The rearrangement links TRBV9 to TRBJ2-4, with 8 bases fitting TRBD1. The CDR3 covers 12 residues. With 3 bases clipped from V and 10 bases from J, the junction kept 3 bases outside the gene matches. From germline, CDR1 is SGDLS and CDR2 YYNGEE. The CDR3: CASSGGDRIQYF. CDR3 coding DNA: TGTGCCAGCAGCGGCGGGGACAGGATTCAGTACTTC.

The V gene is TRBV29-1, the J gene TRBJ2-5; D call uncertain. The CDR3 consists of 10 residues. The ends were cut back, 5 bases at V and 5 bases at J, with 6 bases in the middle. Germline V gene data show CDR1 as SQVTM and CDR2 as ANQGSEA. The CDR3 coding sequence is TGCAGCGTTTTTCTGGAGACCCAGTACTTC. It is translated as CSVFLETQYF.

The chain links TRBV25-1 to TRBJ2-6; no clear D. CDR1 is MGHDK and CDR2 is SYGVNS in the germline V gene. The CDR3 has 15 amino acids. Trimming pared 3 bases from V and 1 base from J, leaving 7 bases between. The CDR3 protein is CASSDQNSGANVLTF. The CDR3 nucleotides read TGTGCCAGCAGTGATCAAAATTCTGGGGCCAACGTCCTGACTTTC.

The chain recombines TRBV4-2 with TRBJ2-3, with 11 bases identical to TRBD2. Trimming at V came to 4 bases and at J to 3 bases, leaving 3 bases not matched to a gene. There are 15 residues in the CDR3. Germline loops: CDR1 LGHNA, CDR2 YNFKEQ. In DNA, the CDR3 is TGTGCCAGCAGCCTGACTAGCGGGGATACAGATACGCAGTATTTT. Translation gives CASSLTSGDTDTQYF.

This clone has a single count. The chain has TRBV27 and TRBJ1-5; D possibly corresponds to TRBD1 (6 bases). CDR1 is MNHEY, CDR2 SMNVEV, per germline (reference sequence). V lost 9 bases, J lost 3 bases, and 15 bases lay in between. The CDR3 contains 14 residues. The CDR3 reads CASGGWGANQPQHF. The CDR3, as DNA: TGTGCCAGTGGGGGGTGGGGGGCCAATCAGCCCCAGCATTTT.

V is TRBV5-1 and J is TRBJ1-1; D gene ambiguous. The germline V gene has CDR1 SGHRS and CDR2 YFSETQ. This CDR3 has 13 residues. V was shortened by 0 bases and J by 5 bases, with 8 bases between the two germline ends. CDR3 sequence reads: CASSLDPGTEAFF. CDR3 in DNA: TGCGCCAGCAGCTTGGACCCCGGTACTGAAGCTTTCTTT.

This clone has only one observation. This chain uses TRBV25-1 with TRBJ2-3, with D perhaps being TRBD1 or TRBD2 (5 bases each). Trimming took 3 bases from V and 0 from J, leaving 13 bases between them. CDR3 length: 16 amino acids. From germline, CDR1 is MGHDK and CDR2 SYGVNS. The CDR3 spells CASSDYAGTSTDTQYF. DNA of the CDR3: TGTGCCAGCAGTGATTATGCCGGGACCAGCACAGATACGCAGTATTTT.

This clone was picked up one time. This rearrangement joins TRBV4-3 to TRBJ2-7; 7 bases line up with TRBD1. CDR1 is LGHNA, CDR2 YSLEER, per germline. V shed 3 bases, J shed 4 bases, and the junction held 12 bases outside the gene matches. This CDR3 has 16 residues. The CDR3 nucleotides read TGCGCCAGCAGCCAGGTAGCCGGGACAGCTAATTACGAGCAGTACTTC. Translating it yields CASSQVAGTANYEQYF.

The chain recombines TRBV4-3 with TRBJ2-3, with 7 bases lining up with TRBD2. The germline V gene has CDR1 LGHNA and CDR2 YSLEER. The CDR3 loop spans 17 amino acids. V lost 4 bases and J lost 3; bases outside the gene matches: 13. The CDR3 DNA sequence: TGCGCCAGCAGCCCCCGTTTTGGGTGGGGGGGAACAGATACGCAGTATTTT. Protein product: CASSPRFGWGGTDTQYF.

This clone is classed as medium-sized. The chain joins TRBV11-3 to TRBJ2-2; 9 positions agree with TRBD1. The germline gives CDR1 SGHNT, CDR2 YENEEA. The V segment lost 3 bases and the J segment 5 bases; nucleotides outside the gene matches: 10. CDR3 size: 17 residues. This CDR3 is CASSLASKQGATGELFF. CDR3 DNA sequence: TGTGCCAGCAGCTTGGCGTCTAAACAGGGGGCAACCGGGGAGCTGTTTTTT.

The chain uses TRBV10-3 and TRBJ2-1; no clear D. The ends were cut back, 6 bases at V and 7 bases at J, with 7 bases in the middle. The CDR3 has 11 residues. Germline CDR1 is ENHRY and CDR2 is SYGVKD. The CDR3 is CAIRQKNEQFF. CDR3 DNA sequence: TGTGCCATCAGGCAGAAGAATGAGCAGTTCTTC.

This chain connects TRBV6-4 to TRBJ1-2, with D maybe TRBD1 (6 bases). Trimming shortened V by 2 bases and J by 4 bases, and 11 bases separated the two germline ends. The germline gives CDR1 MRHNA, CDR2 SNTAGT. There are 14 residues in the CDR3. The CDR3 DNA reads as TGTGCCAGCAGTGACGGAGGGGGTGGCTATGGCTACACCTTC. Its protein is CASSDGGGGYGYTF.

This chain uses TRBV6-1 with TRBJ1-2; maybe TRBD1 (6 bases). CDR3 length: 15 amino acids. From germline, CDR1 is MNHNS and CDR2 SASEGT. V dropped 3 bases and J dropped 1 base, with 12 bases sitting between them. CDR3 region: CASSENQGFNYGYTF. The CDR3 DNA follows: TGTGCCAGCAGTGAGAACCAGGGGTTTAACTATGGCTACACCTTC.

The V and J genes are TRBV9 and TRBJ1-1; a possible D gene is TRBD1 (5 bases). CDR3 size: 14 residues. Germline V gives CDR1 SGDLS, CDR2 YYNGEE. V dropped 5 bases and J dropped 1 base, with 12 bases sitting between them. Written as DNA, the CDR3 is TGTGCCAGCAGTCCGCGGGGGACGAACACTGAAGCTTTCTTT. As protein: CASSPRGTNTEAFF.

V usage is TRBV2 and J usage is TRBJ1-1; D call uncertain. This CDR3 has 14 residues. The V gene's germline CDR1 is SNHLY and CDR2 FYNNEI. V lost 4 bases to trimming and J lost 0 bases, with 9 bases between them. CDR3 in amino acids: CASSGRAMNTEAFF. CDR3 coding DNA: TGTGCCAGCAGTGGTAGGGCCATGAACACTGAAGCTTTCTTT.

This clone was counted a single time. The chain has TRBV19 and TRBJ1-1; the match to TRBD1 covers 7 bases. V was clipped by 6 bases and J by 2 bases; unmatched bases: 6. Germline loops: CDR1 LNHDA, CDR2 SQIVND (reference sequence). The CDR3 runs 14 residues. This chain's CDR3 is CASSVQGLNTEAFF. The CDR3, as DNA: TGTGCCAGTAGCGTACAGGGGCTTAACACTGAAGCTTTCTTT.

This clone was recorded only once. The chain employs TRBV19 and TRBJ1-5; D gene unclear. CDR1 and CDR2 from the germline V gene are LNHDA and SQIVND (reference sequence). This CDR3 contains 14 residues. V gave up 5 bases and J gave up 2 bases, with 10 bases separating them. The CDR3 is CASSDQWGNQPQHF. The DNA for the CDR3 is TGTGCCAGTAGTGACCAGTGGGGCAATCAGCCCCAGCATTTT. The full variable domain, with the rest looked up from reference TRBV19 and TRBJ1-5, is DGGITQSPKYLFRKEGQNVTLSCEQNLNHDAMYWYRQDPGQGLRLIYYSQIVNDFQKGDIAEGYSVSREKKESFPLTVTSAQKNPTAFYLCASSDQWGNQPQHFGDGTRLSIL.

In the case of this clone: The same CDR3 is also encoded by other DNA sequences in this sample. The J gene is TRBJ2-5, the V gene TRBV11-2; 7 positions agree with TRBD1. Germline values: CDR1 SGHAT, CDR2 FQNNGV. Losses at the gene ends were 5 bases for V and 1 base for J; bases not matched to a gene: 4. The CDR3 is 14 residues long. CDR3 sequence (DNA): TGTGCCAGCAGCCCCCGGGACAGCCAAGAGACCCAGTACTTC. It encodes CASSPRDSQETQYF.

V is TRBV30 and J is TRBJ2-3; the D call may be TRBD1 or TRBD2 (5 bases each). This CDR3 has 15 residues. Germline loops: CDR1 GTSNPN, CDR2 SVGIG (reference sequence). V was clipped by 1 base and J by 8 bases, with 19 bases between them. Written as DNA, the CDR3 is TGTGCCTGGAGTGGGGGTGGGACCACGAGAGGTACGCAGTATTTT. This encodes CAWSGGGTTRGTQYF.

The gene calls are TRBV7-9 and TRBJ2-7, with 8 bases lining up with TRBD1. The V gene's germline CDR1 is SEHNR and CDR2 FQNEAQ (reference sequence). The J segment lost 4 bases and the V segment lost 5 bases, leaving 7 bases of the junction unmatched. The CDR3 sequence is 14 residues long. This chain's CDR3 is CASSKRQGLYEQYF. CDR3 in DNA: TGTGCCAGCAGCAAACGACAGGGGCTATACGAGCAGTACTTC.

V is TRBV12-5 and J is TRBJ2-3, with 8 bases lining up with TRBD2. Trimming at V came to 2 bases and at J to 3 bases, leaving 4 bases not matched to a gene. CDR1 and CDR2 (germline): LGHNT, FRNRAP. CDR3 length: 15 residues. The CDR3 spells CASGLFGGATDTQYF. The CDR3 DNA is TGTGCTAGTGGTTTGTTCGGGGGGGCGACAGATACGCAGTATTTT.

V and J are TRBV2 and TRBJ2-2; D call uncertain. CDR3 length: 16 residues. Deletions cut 1 base from V and 2 bases from J, with 11 bases between. The germline CDR1 and CDR2 sequences are SNHLY and FYNNEI. The DNA of the CDR3 is TGTGCCAGCAGTGAAGTGTCGGCCGGAAACACCGGGGAGCTGTTTTTT. It is translated as CASSEVSAGNTGELFF.

V usage is TRBV7-9 and J usage is TRBJ2-3, with D unclear. Looked up from germline, CDR1 is SEHNR and CDR2 is FQNEAQ (reference sequence). Trimming shortened V by 0 bases and J by 5 bases, and 6 bases separated the two germline ends. The CDR3 spans 13 residues. The CDR3 here is CASSLAIRDTQYF. CDR3 nucleotide sequence: TGTGCCAGCAGCTTAGCGATTCGAGATACGCAGTATTTT.

J is TRBJ1-1 and V is TRBV9; 9 nucleotides line up with TRBD1. This CDR3 is 18 amino acids long. V lost 0 bases to trimming and J lost 5 bases; unmatched junction nucleotides: 14. Germline V gene lookup returns CDR1 SGDLS and CDR2 YYNGEE. CDR3 coding DNA: TGTGCCAGCAGCGTAGAGGAGATGGGGGGGACAGGGTGGACTGAAGCTTTCTTT. This codes for CASSVEEMGGTGWTEAFF.

This clone has only a few counts. This chain connects TRBV7-9 to TRBJ2-1; D assignment may be TRBD1 or TRBD2 (5 bases each). V lost 6 bases, J lost 7 bases, and 16 bases lay in between. The length of the CDR3 is 14 residues. CDR1 is SEHNR, CDR2 FQNEAQ, per germline (reference sequence). The CDR3: CASSSPGLSNEQFF. The CDR3 DNA sequence: TGTGCCAGCAGTTCCCCGGGGCTTTCGAATGAGCAGTTCTTC.

This chain uses TRBV4-3 with TRBJ2-1; possible D gene TRBD2, 5 bases. Deletions cut 3 bases from V and 6 bases from J, with 12 bases between. The CDR3 has 14 residues. Germline CDR1 reads LGHNA; CDR2 reads YSLEER. The CDR3 DNA reads TGCGCCAGCAGCCAGGGAAGGGCGGGCAATGAGCAGTTCTTC. Residues: CASSQGRAGNEQFF.

The chain couples TRBV11-1 to TRBJ2-7; TRBD2 aligns across 7 bases. The CDR3 totals 13 residues. V gave up 8 bases and J gave up 0 bases; unmatched junction bases: 4. Per the germline V gene, CDR1 is SGHAT and CDR2 is FQDESV (reference sequence). The CDR3 spells CASLGGTSYEQYF. Written as DNA, the CDR3 is TGTGCCAGCTTGGGAGGGACCTCCTACGAGCAGTACTTC.

V usage is TRBV6-5 and J usage is TRBJ2-7; 7 bases line up with TRBD1. This CDR3 has 13 residues. After removal of 7 bases from V and 0 bases from J, the junction contained 3 bases not matched to a gene. The germline V gene encodes CDR1 MNHEY and CDR2 SVGAGI. The CDR3 sequence: CASNRDSSYEQYF. CDR3 in DNA: TGTGCCAGCAATCGGGACAGCTCCTACGAGCAGTACTTC.